This T cell receptor (beta chain) was sequenced in a study of cytomegalovirus exposure and HLA in healthy donors. The study's findings and limits: Among the most significant clusters, several appeared linked to common viral pathogens in a later analysis.

Of note for this clone: Its antigen remains unknown.

The PCR made use of 60 Vbeta and 13 Jbeta primers. The protocol was immunoSEQ multiplex PCR, while the TCRdb copy is restricted to in-frame clones and leaves out a portion. The sample has a few hundred thousand clones; about 80% are singletons. V lost 0 bases, J lost 7 bases, and 10 bases lay in between. Looked up from germline, CDR1 is SGHVS and CDR2 is FNYEAQ. The CDR3 is made up of 13 amino acids. Sequenced sample: PBMCs. The chain employs TRBV7-6 and TRBJ2-7, with a possible D match to TRBD1 (5 bases). This sequence originates from a girl aged 2 to 9 in good health and CMV-seronegative. CDR3 residues: CASSLAGPGEQYF. The CDR3 DNA is TGTGCCAGCAGCTTAGCCGGACCAGGGGAGCAGTACTTC.